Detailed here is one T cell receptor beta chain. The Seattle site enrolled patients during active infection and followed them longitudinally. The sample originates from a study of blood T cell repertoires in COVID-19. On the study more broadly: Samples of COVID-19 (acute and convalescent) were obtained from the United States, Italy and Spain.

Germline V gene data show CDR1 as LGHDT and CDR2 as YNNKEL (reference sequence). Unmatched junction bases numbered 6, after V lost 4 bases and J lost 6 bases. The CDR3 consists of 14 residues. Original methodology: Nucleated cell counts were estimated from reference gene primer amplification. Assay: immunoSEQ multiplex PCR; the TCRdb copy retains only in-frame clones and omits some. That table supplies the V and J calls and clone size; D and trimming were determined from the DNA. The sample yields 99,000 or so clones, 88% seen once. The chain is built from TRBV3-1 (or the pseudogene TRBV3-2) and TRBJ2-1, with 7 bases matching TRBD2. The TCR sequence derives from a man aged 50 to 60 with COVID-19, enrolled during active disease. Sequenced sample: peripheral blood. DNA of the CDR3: TGTGCCAGCAGCCGCCCAGCGGGGATCAATGAGCAGTTCTTC. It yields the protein CASSRPAGINEQFF.